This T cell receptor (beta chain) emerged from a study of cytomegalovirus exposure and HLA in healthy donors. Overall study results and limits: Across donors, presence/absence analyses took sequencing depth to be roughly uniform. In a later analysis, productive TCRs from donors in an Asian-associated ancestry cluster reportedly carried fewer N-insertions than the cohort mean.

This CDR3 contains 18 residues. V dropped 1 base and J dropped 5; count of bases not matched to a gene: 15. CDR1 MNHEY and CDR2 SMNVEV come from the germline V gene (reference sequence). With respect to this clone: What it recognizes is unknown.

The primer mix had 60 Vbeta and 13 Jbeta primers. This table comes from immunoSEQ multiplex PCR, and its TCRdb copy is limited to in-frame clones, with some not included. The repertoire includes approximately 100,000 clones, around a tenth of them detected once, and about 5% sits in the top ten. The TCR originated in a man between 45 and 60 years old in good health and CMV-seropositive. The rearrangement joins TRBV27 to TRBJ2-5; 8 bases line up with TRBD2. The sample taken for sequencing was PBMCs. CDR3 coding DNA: TGTGCCAGCAGTTTATACGGGTCGCGGGCGGGAGGAGGGGAGACCCAGTACTTC. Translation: CASSLYGSRAGGGETQYF.